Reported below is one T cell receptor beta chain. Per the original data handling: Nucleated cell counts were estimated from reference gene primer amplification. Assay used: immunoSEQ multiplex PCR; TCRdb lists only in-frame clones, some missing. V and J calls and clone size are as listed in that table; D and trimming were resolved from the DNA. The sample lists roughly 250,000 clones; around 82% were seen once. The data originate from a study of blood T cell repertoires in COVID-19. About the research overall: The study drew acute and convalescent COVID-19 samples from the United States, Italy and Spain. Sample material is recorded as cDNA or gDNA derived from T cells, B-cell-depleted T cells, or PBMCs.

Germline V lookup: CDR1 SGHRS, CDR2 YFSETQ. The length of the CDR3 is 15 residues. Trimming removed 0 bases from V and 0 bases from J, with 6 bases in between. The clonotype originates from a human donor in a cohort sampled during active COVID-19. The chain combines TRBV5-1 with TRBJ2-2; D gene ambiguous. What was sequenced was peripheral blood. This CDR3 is CASSLAPANTGELFF. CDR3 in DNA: TGCGCCAGCAGCTTGGCCCCCGCGAACACCGGGGAGCTGTTTTTT. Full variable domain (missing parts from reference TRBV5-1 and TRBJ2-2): KAGVTQTPRYLIKTRGQQVTLSCSPISGHRSVSWYQQTPGQGLQFLFEYFSETQRNKGNFPGRFSGRQFSNSRSEMNVSTLELGDSALYLCASSLAPANTGELFFGEGSRLTVL.